This T cell receptor beta chain is from a study of cytomegalovirus exposure and HLA in healthy donors. Amplification used 60 Vbeta primers and 13 Jbeta primers. The assay was immunoSEQ multiplex PCR, and TCRdb's table has in-frame clones only and misses some. The sample lists about 89,000 clones; roughly nine tenths were seen once. Overall study findings and caveats: A later analysis linked a missense variant in DCLRE1C to the trimming of TCR beta V and J genes. Reports indicate that TCR beta sequences accurately predicted the HLA-A and HLA-B alleles of most subjects. Another analysis was done later, and it associated 15,000 or so TCR beta sequences with HLA alleles at 0.05 false discovery rate. For most TCR beta V segments, an earlier analysis put the productive rate at about 90% or about 30% of the time.

Germline V gene data show CDR1 as SQVTM and CDR2 as ANQGSEA. J gave up 5 bases and V 7 bases, and 10 bases lay outside the gene matches. The CDR3 is made up of 14 amino acids. Of note for this clone: Its antigen remains unknown.

V is TRBV29-1 and J is TRBJ2-5; 10 nucleotides line up with TRBD2. Input material: PBMCs. This receptor was obtained from a man aged 30 to 45 in good health and CMV-seropositive. The CDR3 reads CSARGAGGVETQYF. The DNA of the CDR3 is TGCAGCGCCAGAGGAGCGGGAGGGGTGGAGACCCAGTACTTC.